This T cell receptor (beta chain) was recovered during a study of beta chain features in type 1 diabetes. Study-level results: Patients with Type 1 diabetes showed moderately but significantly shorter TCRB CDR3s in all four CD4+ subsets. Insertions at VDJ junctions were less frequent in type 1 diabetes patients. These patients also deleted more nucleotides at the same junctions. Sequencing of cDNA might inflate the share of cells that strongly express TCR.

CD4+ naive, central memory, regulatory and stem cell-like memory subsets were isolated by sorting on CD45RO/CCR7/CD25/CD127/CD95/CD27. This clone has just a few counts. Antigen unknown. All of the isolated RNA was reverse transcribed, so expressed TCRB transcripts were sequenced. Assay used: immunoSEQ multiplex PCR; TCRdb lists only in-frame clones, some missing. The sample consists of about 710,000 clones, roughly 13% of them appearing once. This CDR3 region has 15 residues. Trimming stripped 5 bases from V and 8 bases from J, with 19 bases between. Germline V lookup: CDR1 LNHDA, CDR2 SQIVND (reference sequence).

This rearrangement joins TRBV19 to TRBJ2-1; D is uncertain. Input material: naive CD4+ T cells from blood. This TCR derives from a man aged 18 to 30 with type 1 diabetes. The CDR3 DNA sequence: TGTGCCAGTAGTCCCCGCGGCAGCCCGATGTATGAGCAGTTCTTC. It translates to CASSPRGSPMYEQFF.